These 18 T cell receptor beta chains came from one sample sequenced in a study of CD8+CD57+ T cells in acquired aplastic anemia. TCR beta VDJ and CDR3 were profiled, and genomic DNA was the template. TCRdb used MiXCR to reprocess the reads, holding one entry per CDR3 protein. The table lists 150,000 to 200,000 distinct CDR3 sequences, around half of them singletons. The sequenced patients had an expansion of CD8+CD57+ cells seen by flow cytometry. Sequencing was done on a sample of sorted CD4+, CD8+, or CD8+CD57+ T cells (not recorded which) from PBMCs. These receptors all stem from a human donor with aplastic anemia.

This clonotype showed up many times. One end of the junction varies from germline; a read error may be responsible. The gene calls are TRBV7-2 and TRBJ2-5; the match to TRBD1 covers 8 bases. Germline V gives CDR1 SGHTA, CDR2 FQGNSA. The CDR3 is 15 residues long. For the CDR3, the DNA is TGTGCCAGCAGCTTAGCTGGGACAGGCCAAGGGACCCAGTACTTC. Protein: CASSLAGTGQGTQYF.

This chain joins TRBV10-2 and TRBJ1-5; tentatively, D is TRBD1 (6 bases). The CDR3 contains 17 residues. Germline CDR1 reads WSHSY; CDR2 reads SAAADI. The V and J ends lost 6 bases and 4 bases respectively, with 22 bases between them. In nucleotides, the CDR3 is TGCGCCAGCAGCGAGAGAAAAGGGGGGATGGTTAATCAGCCCCAGCATTTT. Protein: CASSERKGGMVNQPQHF.

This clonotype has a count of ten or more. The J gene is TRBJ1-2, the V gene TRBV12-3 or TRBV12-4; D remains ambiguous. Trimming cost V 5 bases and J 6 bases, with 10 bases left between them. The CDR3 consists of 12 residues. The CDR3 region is CASSPARHGYTF. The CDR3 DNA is TGTGCCAGCAGTCCGGCGAGGCATGGCTACACCTTC.

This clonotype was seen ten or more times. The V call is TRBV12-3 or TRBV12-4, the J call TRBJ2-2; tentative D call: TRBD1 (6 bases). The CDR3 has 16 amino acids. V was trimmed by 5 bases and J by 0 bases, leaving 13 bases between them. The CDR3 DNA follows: TGTGCCAGCAGTAGCTCCCGGGACACGAACACCGGGGAGCTGTTTTTT. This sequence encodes CASSSSRDTNTGELFF.

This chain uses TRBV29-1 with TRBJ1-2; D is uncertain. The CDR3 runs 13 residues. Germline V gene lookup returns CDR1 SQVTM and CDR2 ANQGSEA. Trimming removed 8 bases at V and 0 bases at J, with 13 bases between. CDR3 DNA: TGCAGCCCTATCACGGCAGCTAACTATGGCTACACCTTC. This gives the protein CSPITAANYGYTF.

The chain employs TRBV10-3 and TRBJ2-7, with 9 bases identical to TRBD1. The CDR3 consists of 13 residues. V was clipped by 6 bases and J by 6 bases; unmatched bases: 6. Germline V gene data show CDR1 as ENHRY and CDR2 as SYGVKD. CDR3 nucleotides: TGTGCCATCAGCCGGGACAGGGAGGCCGAGCAGTACTTC. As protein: CAISRDREAEQYF.

The CDR3 nucleotides are TGTGCCAGCAGCTTAGAACCAGGGGTCGTCACTGAAGCTTTCTTT. Translated, it gives CASSLEPGVVTEAFF. The chain has TRBV11-3 and TRBJ1-1; weak D call: TRBD1 (6 bases). V was shortened by 0 bases and J by 4 bases, with 12 bases between the two germline ends. The CDR3 spans 15 residues. Germline lookup yields CDR1 SGHNT and CDR2 YENEEA. Full variable domain (remainder filled in from reference TRBV11-3 and TRBJ1-1): EAGVVQSPRYKIIEKKQPVAFWCNPISGHNTLYWYLQNLGQGPELLIRYENEEAVDDSQLPKDRFSAERLKGVDSTLKIQPAELGDSAVYLCASSLEPGVVTEAFFGQGTRLTVV.

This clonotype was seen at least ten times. Here the CDR3 reads CSAFFSLNSYNEQFF. The CDR3, as DNA: TGCAGTGCTTTTTTTAGCTTAAACTCCTACAATGAGCAGTTCTTC. V usage is TRBV20-1 and J usage is TRBJ2-1; D is ambiguous. Trimming removed 5 bases at V and 0 bases at J, with 14 bases between. Germline lookup yields CDR1 DFQATT and CDR2 SNEGSKA (reference sequence). The CDR3 contains 15 residues.

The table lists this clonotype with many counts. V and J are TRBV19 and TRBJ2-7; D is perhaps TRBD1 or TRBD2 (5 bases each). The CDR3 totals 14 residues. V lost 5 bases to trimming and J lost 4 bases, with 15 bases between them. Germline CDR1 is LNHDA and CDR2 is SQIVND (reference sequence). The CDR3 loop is CASSFRDGVYEQYF. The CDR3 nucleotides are TGTGCCAGTAGTTTCCGGGACGGAGTGTACGAGCAGTACTTC.

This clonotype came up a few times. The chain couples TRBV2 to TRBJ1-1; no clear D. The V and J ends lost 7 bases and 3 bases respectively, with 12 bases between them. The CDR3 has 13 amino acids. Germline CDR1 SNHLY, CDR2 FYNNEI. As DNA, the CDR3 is TGTGCCAGCATTAAGGGCTGGGACACTGAAGCTTTCTTT. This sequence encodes CASIKGWDTEAFF.

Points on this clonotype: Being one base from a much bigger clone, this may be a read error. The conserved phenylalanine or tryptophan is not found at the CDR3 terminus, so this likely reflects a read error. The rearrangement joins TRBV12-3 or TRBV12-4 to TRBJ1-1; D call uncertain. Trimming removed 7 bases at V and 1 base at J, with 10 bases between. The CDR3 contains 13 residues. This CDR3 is CASNKIGNTEAFL. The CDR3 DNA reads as TGTGCCAGCAATAAGATAGGGAACACTGAAGCTTTCCTT.

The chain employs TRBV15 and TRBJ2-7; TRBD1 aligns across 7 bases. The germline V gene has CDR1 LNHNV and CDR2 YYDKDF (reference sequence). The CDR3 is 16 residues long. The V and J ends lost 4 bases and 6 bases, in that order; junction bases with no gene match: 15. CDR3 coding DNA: TGTGCCACCAGCACAGGGACCGGGACAGAGTCCCCCGAGCAGTACTTC. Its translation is CATSTGTGTESPEQYF. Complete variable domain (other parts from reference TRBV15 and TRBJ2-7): DAMVIQNPRYQVTQFGKPVTLSCSQTLNHNVMYWYQQKSSQAPKLLFHYYDKDFNNEADTPDNFQSRRPNTSFCFLDIRSPGLGDTAMYLCATSTGTGTESPEQYFGPGTRLTVT.

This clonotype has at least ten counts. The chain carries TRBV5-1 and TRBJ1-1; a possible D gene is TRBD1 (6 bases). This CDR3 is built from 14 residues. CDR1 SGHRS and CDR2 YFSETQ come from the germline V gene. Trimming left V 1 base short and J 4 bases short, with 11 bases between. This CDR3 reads CASSLLQGGTEAFF. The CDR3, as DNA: TGCGCCAGCAGCTTGTTACAGGGAGGCACTGAAGCTTTCTTT.

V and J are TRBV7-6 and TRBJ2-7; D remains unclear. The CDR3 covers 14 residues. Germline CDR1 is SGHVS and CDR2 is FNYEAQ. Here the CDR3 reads CVSSPSSLSYEQYV. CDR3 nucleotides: TGTGTCAGCAGCCCCTCCTCACTATCCTACGAGCAGTACGTC.

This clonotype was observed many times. The CDR3 sequence is CASVSPVSEAFF. CDR3 in DNA: TGTGCCAGCGTTTCCCCGGTATCTGAAGCTTTCTTT. The rearrangement joins TRBV6-5 to TRBJ1-1, with unresolved D. The CDR3 runs to 12 residues. Germline CDR1 is MNHEY and CDR2 is SVGAGI. With 8 bases removed from V and 6 bases from J, the gap between germline ends came to 13 bases.

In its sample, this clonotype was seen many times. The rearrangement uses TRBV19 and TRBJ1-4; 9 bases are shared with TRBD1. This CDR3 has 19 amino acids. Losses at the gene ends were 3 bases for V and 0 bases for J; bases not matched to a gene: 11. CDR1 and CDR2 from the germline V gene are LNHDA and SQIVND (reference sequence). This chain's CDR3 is CASSIRTGTGTTTNEKLFF. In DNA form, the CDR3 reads TGTGCCAGTAGTATTCGCACCGGGACAGGGACTACAACTAATGAAAAACTGTTTTTT.

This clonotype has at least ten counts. The CDR3 DNA follows: TGTGCCAGCAGCTTAGGGACGGGCAATCAGCCCCAGCATTTT. Translated, it gives CASSLGTGNQPQHF. V gene TRBV7-2 combines with J gene TRBJ1-5; no reliable D call. The CDR3 sequence is 14 residues long. The V gene lost 1 base and the J gene lost 2 bases, with 6 bases spanning the gap. The germline V gene has CDR1 SGHTA and CDR2 FQGNSA.

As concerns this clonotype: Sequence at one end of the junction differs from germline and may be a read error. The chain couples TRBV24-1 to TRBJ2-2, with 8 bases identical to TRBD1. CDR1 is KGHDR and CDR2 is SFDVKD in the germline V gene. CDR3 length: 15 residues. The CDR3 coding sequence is TGTGCCACCTGTGATTCGGGACAGGACACCGGGGAGCTGTTTTTT. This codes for CATCDSGQDTGELFF.